A selection of T cell receptor beta chains follows, all from one sample in a study of T cells in localized non-small cell lung cancer. The data were produced by immunoSEQ multiplex PCR, yet TCRdb's version contains in-frame clones alone and is incomplete. The sample has 25,000 to 30,000 clones, 80% to 85% seen once; the top ten hold approximately 4.9%. Specimen: peripheral blood mononuclear cells, collected before any cancer treatment. The source of these receptors is a man aged 35 to 69 with stage III lung adenocarcinoma. Both conserved end residues are part of each CDR3. A D gene is named only where the DNA matches it firmly. Expanded clones are given a class, and other clones once, few, many or no size at all.

j_gene	abundance	v_gene	d_gene	CDR3nt	CDR3aa
TRBJ1-1	NA	TRBV19	NA	TGTGCCAGTAGTATCCAGTACCTGAACACTGAAGCTTTCTTT	CASSIQYLNTEAFF
TRBJ2-5	NA	TRBV5-6	NA	TGTGCCAGCAGCTTGTCCGAGACCCAGTACTTC	CASSLSETQYF
TRBJ2-1	NA	TRBV7-3	NA	TGTGCCAGCAGCTTAACAGGGACCCACTACAATGAGCAGTTCTTC	CASSLTGTHYNEQFF
TRBJ2-2	NA	TRBV7-9	NA	TGTGCCAGCAGCTTAGCCCGCCGGACAGCTAACACCGGGGAGCTGTTTTTT	CASSLARRTANTGELFF
TRBJ1-5	medium-sized	TRBV2	NA	TGTGCCAGCAGTGAGAGGGCTGACAATCAGCCCCAGCATTTT	CASSERADNQPQHF
TRBJ2-1	NA	TRBV7-9	NA	TGTGCCAGCAGCTTAGCGGGGGGGCATAATGAGCAGTTCTTC	CASSLAGGHNEQFF
TRBJ2-3	NA	TRBV5-5	TRBD2	TGTGCCAGTCGTCTAGCGGGAGAAGCAGATACGCAGTATTTT	CASRLAGEADTQYF
TRBJ2-5	NA	TRBV10-1	NA	TGCGCCAGCAGCCCCGGGCAGGCGGAAGAGACCCAGTACTTC	CASSPGQAEETQYF
TRBJ2-5	NA	TRBV29-1	TRBD2	TGCAGCGTTCTACGCGGGGGACTAGGAGAGACCCAGTACTTC	CSVLRGGLGETQYF
TRBJ1-1	NA	TRBV6-1	TRBD1	TGTGCCAGCAGGGATCCGGGACAGGCGTATGTAGCTTTCTTT	CASRDPGQAYVAFF
TRBJ1-3	NA	TRBV5-1	NA	TGCGCCAGCAGCTTGTCCGTCCAACTCTCTGGAAACACCATATATTTT	CASSLSVQLSGNTIYF
TRBJ1-6	NA	TRBV6-1	NA	TGTGCCAGCAGCCGGACAGTTCCATATAATTCACCCCTCCACTTT	CASSRTVPYNSPLHF
TRBJ2-1	once	TRBV14	NA	TGTGCCAGCAGCCAGCTGACCAGGTTGAATGAGCAGTTCTTC	CASSQLTRLNEQFF
TRBJ1-2	NA	TRBV5-1	NA	TGCGCCAGCAGCCCGTACGGAGAGGGGGGCTCCTATGGCTACACCTTC	CASSPYGEGGSYGYTF
TRBJ1-3	NA	TRBV5-1	NA	TGCGCCAGCAGTTACACGGAAGCTGGAAACACCATATATTTT	CASSYTEAGNTIYF